A single sample is the source of the 26 T cell receptor beta chains below, sequenced in a study of cytomegalovirus exposure and HLA in healthy donors. Amplification used 60 Vbeta primers and 13 Jbeta primers. Sequencing used immunoSEQ multiplex PCR; TCRdb keeps in-frame clones, though not all of them. The sample lists more than 110,000 clones, 65% to 80% seen once, with 1.6% in the top ten. Sequenced sample: PBMCs. The source is a woman aged 25 to 39 in good health and CMV-seronegative.

This clone was seen more than once but under ten times. The chain couples TRBV11-2 to TRBJ2-7, with 12 bases that match TRBD2. J was trimmed by 3 bases and V by 5 bases; bases with no gene match: 8. Germline CDR1 is SGHAT and CDR2 is FQNNGV. The CDR3 loop spans 16 amino acids. The CDR3 region has the DNA TGTGCCAGCAGCCTGACTAGCGGGAGCGGGGGCTACGAGCAGTACTTC. It encodes CASSLTSGSGGYEQYF.

The V call is TRBV19, the J call TRBJ1-2; D is possibly TRBD1 (6 bases). The CDR3 runs to 16 residues. The V gene lost 0 bases and the J gene lost 4 bases, with 15 bases spanning the gap. Germline CDR1 and CDR2: LNHDA and SQIVND (reference sequence). The CDR3 sequence: CASSIDFGTTTYGYTF. The CDR3 region has the DNA TGTGCCAGTAGTATAGATTTTGGGACAACCACCTATGGCTACACCTTC.

V gene TRBV6-1 combines with J gene TRBJ2-2; no firm D call. Germline CDR1 is MNHNS and CDR2 is SASEGT. This CDR3 is built from 15 residues. The V end was cut by 9 bases, the J end by 0 bases, with 14 bases between. CDR3: CASNPTSANTGELFF. Here the CDR3 DNA reads TGTGCCAGTAACCCAACAAGCGCGAACACCGGGGAGCTGTTTTTT.

In this sample, this clone turned up a few times. CDR3 DNA sequence: TGCAGCGGGCAGGGATACAATGAGCAGTTCTTC. Residues: CSGQGYNEQFF. This rearrangement joins TRBV29-1 to TRBJ2-1; possibly TRBD1 for D (5 bases). V shed 7 bases and J shed 4 bases, with 8 bases lying between them. The CDR3 is made up of 11 amino acids. CDR1 and CDR2 (germline): SQVTM, ANQGSEA.

The chain carries TRBV28 and TRBJ2-6, with 8 bases identical to TRBD2. With V trimmed by 4 bases and J by 3 bases, 17 bases remained unmatched. CDR1 is MDHEN, CDR2 SYDVKM, per germline. The CDR3 runs 20 residues. Here the CDR3 DNA reads TGTGCCAGCAGTTCACCGGCTGCGGGGGGCGCTTCCAGTGGGGCCAACGTCCTGACTTTC. Protein: CASSSPAAGGASSGANVLTF.

This clone has only a few counts. The chain combines TRBV27 with TRBJ1-4, with TRBD1 matching 9 bases. Trimming cost V 3 bases and J 3 bases; bases outside gene matches: 11. The CDR3 runs to 18 residues. Per germline, CDR1 MNHEY and CDR2 SMNVEV (reference sequence). The CDR3 DNA is TGTGCCAGCAGTTTTTCCTTGGGACAGGGTCTCTCTAATGAAAAACTGTTTTTT. It codes for CASSFSLGQGLSNEKLFF.

The chain couples TRBV11-2 to TRBJ1-1; 7 bases agree with TRBD1. The CDR3 has 15 residues. V was pared by 2 bases and J by 2 bases, with 5 bases of the junction left unmatched. CDR1 and CDR2 from the germline V gene are SGHAT and FQNNGV. The CDR3 DNA reads TGTGCCAGCAGCTTAATCGGGACAGAAAACACTGAAGCTTTCTTT. Protein product: CASSLIGTENTEAFF.

The chain has TRBV19 and TRBJ1-1; unclear D gene. Trimming cost V 1 base and J 4 bases, with 16 bases left between them. The V gene's germline CDR1 is LNHDA and CDR2 SQIVND (reference sequence). This CDR3 has 16 amino acids. The CDR3 spells CASSIAKATDFTEAFF. In DNA, the CDR3 is TGTGCCAGTAGTATAGCGAAGGCCACGGACTTCACTGAAGCTTTCTTT.

This clone has just a few counts. The chain recombines TRBV30 with TRBJ1-6; unclear D gene. V lost 8 bases to trimming and J lost 6 bases, with 17 bases between them. Germline V lookup: CDR1 GTSNPN, CDR2 SVGIG (reference sequence). The CDR3 is 14 amino acids. The CDR3 sequence is CAGTYEGGNSPLHF. Written as DNA, the CDR3 is TGTGCCGGAACCTATGAGGGAGGTAATTCACCCCTCCACTTT.

This clone was seen just once. The rearrangement joins TRBV5-4 to TRBJ2-3; D remains ambiguous. V was clipped by 2 bases and J by 1 base, with 8 bases between them. CDR3 size: 14 residues. Germline V lookup: CDR1 SGHNT, CDR2 YYREEE (reference sequence). The CDR3 sequence is CASSFTSGTDTQYF. The CDR3 region has the DNA TGTGCCAGCAGCTTCACGTCGGGCACAGATACGCAGTATTTT.

The rearrangement links TRBV28 to TRBJ1-1; D is unclear. V gave up 5 bases and J gave up 0 bases, with 10 bases separating them. The CDR3 runs 14 residues. From germline, CDR1 is MDHEN and CDR2 SYDVKM. DNA of the CDR3: TGTGCCAGCAGTCCCGCGGGTTTGAACACTGAAGCTTTCTTT. This translates into CASSPAGLNTEAFF.

The rearrangement uses TRBV7-2 and TRBJ2-1; perhaps TRBD2 as D (5 bases). Germline CDR1 is SGHTA and CDR2 is FQGNSA. V lost 6 bases to trimming and J lost 4 bases, with 16 bases between them. The CDR3 loop spans 15 amino acids. The CDR3 spells CASSTSYRVYNEQFF. The CDR3 DNA reads as TGTGCCAGCAGTACTAGTTACCGGGTGTACAATGAGCAGTTCTTC.

The chain is built from TRBV9 and TRBJ2-1; 15 bases agree with TRBD2. The CDR3 contains 14 residues. CDR1 is SGDLS and CDR2 is YYNGEE in the germline V gene. The V gene end was trimmed by 3 bases and the J gene end by 9 bases; junction bases not matched to a gene: 1. CDR3 coding DNA: TGTGCCAGCAGCGCGGGACTAGCGGGAGGTGAGCAGTTCTTC. This encodes CASSAGLAGGEQFF.

This chain connects TRBV15 to TRBJ1-2, with D possibly being TRBD1 (6 bases). The CDR3 runs 12 residues. The germline V gene has CDR1 LNHNV and CDR2 YYDKDF (reference sequence). Trimming left V 3 bases short and J 7 bases short, with 9 bases between. The CDR3 here is CATSRDSFGYTF. CDR3 DNA: TGTGCCACCAGCAGGGACAGTTTTGGCTACACCTTC. Full variable domain (outside the CDR3, taken from reference TRBV15 and TRBJ1-2): DAMVIQNPRYQVTQFGKPVTLSCSQTLNHNVMYWYQQKSSQAPKLLFHYYDKDFNNEADTPDNFQSRRPNTSFCFLDIRSPGLGDTAMYLCATSRDSFGYTFGSGTRLTVV.

The genes are TRBV6-6 and TRBJ1-1, with D perhaps matching TRBD1 (6 bases). The V end was cut by 6 bases, the J end by 1 base, with 12 bases between. Germline V lookup: CDR1 MNHNY, CDR2 SVGAGI (reference sequence). This CDR3 region has 14 residues. In nucleotides, the CDR3 is TGTGCCAGCAGGAGGGGGGGACCGAACACTGAAGCTTTCTTT. Its protein is CASRRGGPNTEAFF.

The CDR3 DNA sequence: TGTGCCAGCAGATTAGCGGGATCCGACAATGAGCAGTTCTTC. Its translation: CASRLAGSDNEQFF. This sequence joins TRBV6-4 and TRBJ2-1; 8 nucleotides match TRBD2. V was pared by 6 bases and J by 5 bases, with 6 bases of the junction left unmatched. The CDR3 consists of 14 residues. The germline V gene has CDR1 MRHNA and CDR2 SNTAGT.

Comments on this clone: Sequence at one end of the junction differs from germline and may be a read error. This sequence joins TRBV5-4 and TRBJ1-3, with D hard to call. CDR1 and CDR2 (germline): SGHNT, YYREEE (reference sequence). This CDR3 contains 17 residues. The CDR3 sequence is CAGSFTGGSLLGNTIYF. Here the CDR3 DNA reads TGTGCCGGCAGCTTCACTGGAGGGAGTCTGTTAGGAAACACCATATATTTT.

V usage is TRBV27 and J usage is TRBJ1-2, with TRBD1 matching over 9 bases. This CDR3 has 15 residues. Germline V gives CDR1 MNHEY, CDR2 SMNVEV (reference sequence). Trimming took 5 bases from V and 3 from J; bases not matched to a gene: 7. CDR3 sequence (DNA): TGTGCCAGCAGTGGCGATAGGACAGGGGACTATGGCTACACCTTC. Amino acid sequence: CASSGDRTGDYGYTF.

This chain connects TRBV7-2 to TRBJ1-1; 11 nucleotides align to TRBD1. Germline V gene lookup returns CDR1 SGHTA and CDR2 FQGNSA. The CDR3 covers 18 residues. V was pared by 5 bases and J by 4 bases, with 15 bases of the junction left unmatched. The CDR3: CASSPYGQGALMGTEAFF. Here the CDR3 DNA reads TGTGCCAGCAGCCCCTACGGACAGGGGGCTTTGATGGGCACTGAAGCTTTCTTT. The whole variable domain, remainder taken from reference TRBV7-2 and TRBJ1-1, is GAGVSQSPSNKVTEKGKDVELRCDPISGHTALYWYRQSLGQGLEFLIYFQGNSAPDKSGLPSDRFSAERTGGSVSTLTIQRTQQEDSAVYLCASSPYGQGALMGTEAFFGQGTRLTVV.

With regard to this clone: The junction differs from germline at one of its ends, possibly a read error. The rearrangement uses TRBV7-7 and TRBJ2-5, with 9 bases fitting TRBD1. Germline V lookup: CDR1 SSHAT, CDR2 FNYEAQ (reference sequence). The CDR3 is made up of 15 amino acids. The chain's CDR3 is CASSLTGGPQETQYF. CDR3 bases: TGTGCTAGCAGCTTGACAGGGGGTCCCCAAGAGACCCAGTACTTC.

The V and J genes are TRBV5-6 and TRBJ2-3, with 7 bases identical to TRBD1. Germline trimming cut 5 bases from V and 4 bases from J; bases unmatched to any gene: 7. The CDR3 is 14 amino acids. Germline CDR1 reads SGHDT; CDR2 reads YYEEEE. CDR3 nucleotide sequence: TGTGCCAGCAGGTGGGGGCAGGGGGCAGATACGCAGTATTTT. Its translation is CASRWGQGADTQYF.

This chain connects TRBV19 to TRBJ1-2, with TRBD1 as a possible D gene (6 bases). This CDR3 spans 15 amino acids. V lost 2 bases and J 2 bases, leaving 12 bases between the germline ends. CDR1 is LNHDA and CDR2 is SQIVND in the germline V gene (reference sequence). This chain's CDR3 is CASSILPGQNYGYTF. CDR3 bases: TGTGCCAGTAGTATACTCCCCGGACAGAACTATGGCTACACCTTC.

This chain uses TRBV7-9 with TRBJ2-5; possible D gene TRBD1, 5 bases. The J call is doubtful: the DNA matches TRBJ2-7 better. CDR3 length: 13 amino acids. The V gene's germline CDR1 is SEHNR and CDR2 FQNEAQ (reference sequence). The DNA of the CDR3 is TGTGCCAGCAGCTTAACCGCAGGGAACGAGCAGTACTTC. It translates to CASSLTAGNEQYF.

The J gene is TRBJ2-7, the V gene TRBV5-4; D possibly corresponds to TRBD2 (6 bases). The CDR3 runs 15 residues. V was pared by 0 bases and J by 4 bases, with 14 bases between. Per germline, CDR1 SGHNT and CDR2 YYREEE (reference sequence). The CDR3 region has the DNA TGTGCCAGCAGCTTGGGGGACTCAACCCCGTACGAGCAGTACTTC. Translating gives CASSLGDSTPYEQYF.

There are a few counts of this clone. The chain recombines TRBV7-9 with TRBJ2-3, with 8 bases that match TRBD2. CDR3 length: 17 amino acids. V was pared by 8 bases and J by 1 base, with 14 bases of the junction left unmatched. Germline V gives CDR1 SEHNR, CDR2 FQNEAQ (reference sequence). CDR3 sequence (DNA): TGTGCCAGCCAACCGCCCTCAGGGCGGGGGGGCACAGATACGCAGTATTTT. Residues: CASQPPSGRGGTDTQYF. Full variable domain (outside the CDR3, taken from reference TRBV7-9 and TRBJ2-3): DTGVSQNPRHKITKRGQNVTFRCDPISEHNRLYWYRQTLGQGPEFLTYFQNEAQLEKSRLLSDRFSAERPKGSFSTLEIQRTEQGDSAMYLCASQPPSGRGGTDTQYFGPGTRLTVL.

The V gene is TRBV14, the J gene TRBJ1-4; TRBD1 agrees at 7 bases. V was pared by 5 bases and J by 8 bases, with 14 bases of the junction left unmatched. The germline CDR1 and CDR2 sequences are SGHDN and FVKESK. This CDR3 is 16 amino acids long. The CDR3 DNA reads TGTGCCAGCAGCAAATACGATACAGGGGAGGTCGAAAAACTGTTTTTT. Its translation is CASSKYDTGEVEKLFF.